This T cell receptor beta chain came from a study of CD8+CD57+ T cells in acquired aplastic anemia listed by TCRdb under 2018. For the study in its entirety: DNA extracted from sorted CD4+ and CD8+ cells had a mean of about 3.2 ug, with a range of roughly 0.18 to 27.4 ug. For healthy donor samples, the average read count was around 9.8 million for CD4+ cells and roughly 12 million for CD8+ cells.

V lost 0 bases and J lost 0 bases, and the count of bases not matched to a germline gene is 4. Via the germline V gene, CDR1 is LGHNA and CDR2 YNFKEQ. Its CDR3 holds 17 amino acids, cysteine through phenylalanine. CDR3 DNA only is kept here, 51 bases in frame from base 1. Concerning this clonotype: Its antigen remains undetermined. Base qualities are not recorded, but no much larger clone differs from it by a single base.

In this study, sorted CD4+ and CD8+ T cells from the blood of healthy subjects and of severe aplastic anemia patients had their TCR repertoires deep-sequenced. Ficoll-Paque density gradient centrifugation was used to isolate peripheral blood mononuclear cells. CD4+ and CD8+ T cells were sorted by FACS or magnetic beads before DNA extraction. Genomic DNA was used as template for profiling of TCR beta VDJ combinations and CDR3 sequences. An Illumina HiSeq 2000 was the platform used for TCR repertoire sequencing. The original methods were these. TRBV/TRBJ rearrangement plots, CDR3 size and DJ length profiles, and Simpson's diversity index were used to assess repertoires. The most abundant DNA sequence in the deep sequencing data was taken as the immunodominant clone. CDR3 amino acid sequences were screened for sharing across subjects and compared with published repertoires and the VDJdb database. The raw public data were reprocessed by TCRdb itself: fastp quality trimming at Q25, MiXCR clonotype calling, in-frame beta chains only. Each record represents a unique CDR3 protein, reported with the most common genes and DNA among its rows. The V and J calls shown here were made by TCRdb, not taken from the authors' results. The sample profile shows around 190,000 distinct CDR3 sequences; roughly 56% of them were found once. The top ten clones comprise 15% to 20% of the sample.

Study-wide conclusions, independent of this receptor: Between patients and healthy controls, no significant difference in CD8+ Simpson's diversity was found (P=0.060). Roughly 30 CD8+ CDR3 sequences were found to be shared between patients and controls, but these sequences appeared to be highly expressed in patients and within the immunodominant clones of the patients.

The chain is made from TRBV4-2 and TRBJ2-4; 8 central nucleotides agree with TRBD2. The TCR was taken from a human donor in good health, serving as a control. The sequenced sample consisted of sorted CD4+, CD8+, or CD8+CD57+ T cells (not recorded which) from PBMCs. The DNA reads as follows: TGTGCCAGCAGCCAAGACATCGGGGGGGTAGCCAAAAACATTCAGTACTTC. This is translated as CASSQDIGGVAKNIQYF.